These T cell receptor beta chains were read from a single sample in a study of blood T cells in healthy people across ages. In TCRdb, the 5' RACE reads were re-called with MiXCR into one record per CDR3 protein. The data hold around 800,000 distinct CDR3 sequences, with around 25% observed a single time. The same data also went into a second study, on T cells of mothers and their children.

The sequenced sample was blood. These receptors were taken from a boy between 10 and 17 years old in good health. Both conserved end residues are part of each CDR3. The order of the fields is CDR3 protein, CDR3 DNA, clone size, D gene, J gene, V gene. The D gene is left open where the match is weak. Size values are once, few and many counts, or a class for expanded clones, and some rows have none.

CASSFGLTSGGVDTQYF | TGTGCCAGCAGTTTTGGGTTGACTAGCGGGGGGGTCGATACGCAGTATTTT | - | TRBD2 | TRBJ2-3 | TRBV28
CARLSTGGYQETQYF | TGCGCCAGACTCTCGACAGGGGGTTACCAAGAGACCCAGTACTTC | few | TRBD1 | TRBJ2-5 | TRBV10-1
CASSREGSSNYGYTF | TGTGCCAGCAGCCGAGAGGGGTCCTCTAACTATGGCTACACCTTC | - | - | TRBJ1-2 | TRBV6-2/TRBV6-3
CASRSGARNEKLFF | TGTGCCAGCAGGTCTGGCGCTCGGAATGAAAAACTGTTTTTT | - | - | TRBJ1-4 | TRBV12-3/TRBV12-4
CSADYRKETQYF | TGCAGTGCTGACTACCGGAAAGAGACCCAGTACTTC | few | - | TRBJ2-5 | TRBV20-1
CASSSNRDGYTF | TGTGCCAGCAGTTCCAACAGGGATGGCTACACCTTC | many | - | TRBJ1-2 | TRBV12-3/TRBV12-4
CASSLPDRRNSPLHF | TGTGCCAGCAGCCTACCGGACAGGAGGAATTCACCCCTCCACTTT | few | TRBD1 | TRBJ1-6 | TRBV14
CSAQGWASEETQYF | TGCAGTGCCCAAGGGTGGGCTAGCGAAGAGACCCAGTACTTC | - | - | TRBJ2-5 | TRBV20-1
CASRLRSGDRNTIYF | TGCGCCAGCAGGTTGAGGTCAGGGGACCGAAACACCATATATTTT | - | - | TRBJ1-3 | TRBV5-1
CASSLAMDTEAFF | TGCGCCAGCAGCTTGGCAATGGACACTGAAGCTTTCTTT | many | - | TRBJ1-1 | TRBV5-1
CASSMGPDYEQYF | TGTGCCAGCAGTATGGGACCAGACTACGAGCAGTACTTC | few | - | TRBJ2-7 | TRBV6-5
CSVEDLQGRSGNTIYF | TGCAGCGTTGAAGATCTGCAGGGGCGCTCTGGAAACACCATATATTTT | - | - | TRBJ1-3 | TRBV29-1
CTSSLNGGERETQYF | TGTACCAGCAGCTTAAACGGGGGTGAAAGGGAGACCCAGTACTTC | - | - | TRBJ2-5 | TRBV7-7
CASSPRGLLGETQYF | TGTGCCAGCAGCCCAAGGGGACTCTTGGGAGAGACCCAGTACTTC | - | - | TRBJ2-5 | TRBV7-9
CASSRSAYEQYF | TGTGCCAGCAGCCGATCGGCCTACGAGCAGTACTTC | few | - | TRBJ2-7 | TRBV28